This T cell receptor beta chain was retrieved from a study of memory CD4+ T cells and cytomegalovirus serostatus. The sort gate was single viable CD3+CD4+CD8-CD45RO+ cells for memory CD4+ T cells. With V trimmed by 1 base and J by 7 bases, 7 bases remained unmatched. This CDR3 region has 15 residues. Germline V CDR1 and CDR2: LNHDA, SQIVND (reference sequence). Here immunoSEQ multiplex PCR was the method, and the copy in TCRdb shows in-frame clones only, minus some. Among around 99,000 clones listed, roughly 80% were seen once. The chain uses TRBV19 and TRBJ2-4; 7 bases are a match to TRBD1. The clonotype was recovered from an adult in good health and CMV-seropositive. Sequencing was done on a sample of memory CD4+ T cells from blood. The CDR3: CASSIVRGPRNIQYF. In nucleotides, the CDR3 is TGTGCCAGTAGTATAGTGAGGGGGCCAAGGAACATTCAGTACTTC.